This TCR beta chain was recorded in a study of cytomegalovirus exposure and HLA in healthy donors. V gave up 5 bases and J gave up 5 bases, with 19 bases separating them. The germline V gene encodes CDR1 MNHEY and CDR2 SVGAGI. The CDR3 has 15 amino acids. This clone was seen a few times. The PCR contained 60 Vbeta and 13 Jbeta primers. Sequencing used immunoSEQ multiplex PCR; TCRdb keeps in-frame clones, though not all of them. The sample has 90,000 to 110,000 clones, roughly 13% seen once; the top ten hold roughly a sixth. The specimen sequenced was PBMCs. The V gene is TRBV6-5, the J gene TRBJ2-7; the D gene is possibly TRBD2 (5 bases). The TCR was taken from a middle-aged man in good health and CMV-seropositive. The DNA of the CDR3 is TGTGCCAGCAGTCACCGGACTGGGTATGTGAACGAGCAGTACTTC. Protein product: CASSHRTGYVNEQYF.